This T cell receptor (beta chain) was identified during a study of blood T cell repertoires in COVID-19 (dated by TCRdb to the early 2020s). Regarding the study in general: The collaborator samples originated in the United States, Italy and Spain and spanned the acute and convalescent phases of COVID-19. HLA class I and class II types, where available, came from metadata supplied by the sample provider rather than from assay-based typing. Nearly every sample came with metadata listing a de-identified subject ID, COVID-19 status, age in years and sex. The prospective study material was composed of cDNA or gDNA derived from T cells, B-cell-depleted T cells, or PBMCs. Deeply sampled blood TCRbeta repertoires from subjects exposed to, actively infected with, or recovered from COVID-19 were included in the dataset. The samples were drawn from two sources: the first 160 participants of the ongoing ImmuneRACE study, and 1,200 or so subjects contributed by 6 global collaborators. The repertoires were released in a freely available public database intended as a resource for research on the immune response to SARS-CoV-2.

In the prospective study, participants were roughly 18 to 100 years old, resided in approximately 25 geographic areas of the United States, and were enrolled through a virtual design. Cohort assignment in the prospective study relied on participant-reported clinical history from a screening survey and a study questionnaire. Recovered participants in ImmuneRACE Cohort 3 were defined by two consecutive negative NP/OP PCR tests, clearance by a healthcare professional, or resolution of symptoms. In the prospective study, mobile phlebotomists collected whole blood, serum and a nasopharyngeal or oropharyngeal swab from each participant. Participants in the prospective study had the option to provide additional blood draws and questionnaires over a roughly 2-month period. Before DNA extraction, blood samples from the prospective study were shipped at room temperature or frozen. The paper's findings and limits, for the study overall: The amount of clinical and demographic metadata varied by source and participant and was provided uncurated.

The junction shows trimming of 4 bases on V and 0 bases on J, and the gene matches do not reach 7 bases of it. Via the germline V gene, CDR1 is SGHVS and CDR2 FQNEAQ. The CDR3 holds 17 amino acids from the cysteine to the phenylalanine. Solely the CDR3 DNA is kept, with 51 bases framed from the first base. TCRbeta CDR3 regions were amplified from genomic DNA by means of the immunoSEQ Assay, a bias-controlled multiplex PCR. The published analysis was carried out like this. The number of nucleated cells in each sample was estimated by amplification of reference gene primers within the assay. To quantify the absolute abundance of each unique TCRbeta CDR3 rearrangement, sequence reads were collapsed and filtered. For each sample, productive Simpson clonality was calculated by taking the square root of Simpson's diversity index across productive rearrangements. TCRdb re-hosts the immuneACCESS table, in-frame sequences only. Its copies lack some clones; in the studies checked, an unresolved V gene accounts for under half of them, and the cause for the rest is not known. The V and J calls and clone size are taken from that table; D and trimming were inferred from the DNA. This sample gives around 260,000 clones in total; approximately 83% of them show up just once. The ten biggest clones cover roughly 4% of the sample.

Note on this clone: Its antigen specificity is not known. No much larger clone exists at a distance of one base, and base qualities are not known.

The rearranged segments are TRBV7-8 and TRBJ1-2; TRBD1 aligns with 11 central bases. The source of this sequence is a woman under 40 who had recovered from COVID-19. What was sequenced was PBMCs or T cells enriched from blood (not recorded which). This receptor carries the CDR3 CASSSRTGGETNYGYTF. DNA sequence: TGTGCCAGCAGCTCCCGGACAGGGGGCGAGACTAACTATGGCTACACCTTC.